This T cell receptor beta chain was recorded in a study of cytomegalovirus exposure and HLA in healthy donors. Whole-study results and caveats: Reportedly, diagnosis of cytomegalovirus status by the classifier showed high specificity and sensitivity. One variant, a missense change in DCLRE1C, was linked in a later analysis to TCR beta V- and J-gene trimming.

Regarding this clone: The target antigen is unknown.

Primers included in the PCR were 60 Vbeta and 13 Jbeta primers. Sequenced by immunoSEQ multiplex PCR; TCRdb stores in-frame clones only, minus some. This table holds some 190,000 clones, about 86% found once. The CDR3 is 13 amino acids. Germline V CDR1 and CDR2: SNHLY, FYNNEI. V trimming: 8 bases; J trimming: 4 bases; junction bases outside the gene matches: 6. The source of this sequence is a middle-aged man in good health and CMV-seropositive. The chain employs TRBV2 and TRBJ1-1, with 8 nucleotides matching TRBD1. Input material: PBMCs. The CDR3, as DNA: TGTGCCAGCCAGGACAGGGCCGCCACTGAAGCTTTCTTT. It yields the protein CASQDRAATEAFF.